A single sample gave rise to the 22 T cell receptor beta chains below, sequenced in a study of Ad26.COV2.S vaccination and SARS-CoV-2 variants. Described treatment: around 19 received Ad26.COV2.S at low or high dose, single or two shots; 5 received placebo; per-sample allocation not given. Sampling was done on day 63 after the first vaccine or placebo injection. The repertoire was sequenced with immunoSEQ multiplex PCR; TCRdb's copy has only in-frame clones and lacks some. The sample includes about 440,000 clones, roughly 87% seen only once; the top ten take around 4.2%. The source was peripheral blood, collected in a trial of Ad26.COV2.S vaccine versus placebo. The receptors come from a person between 18 and 65 years old who received the Ad26.COV2.S COVID-19 vaccine or a placebo.

The V call is TRBV24-1, the J call TRBJ1-5; 7 nucleotides line up with TRBD1. The CDR3 has 13 amino acids. From germline, CDR1 is KGHDR and CDR2 SFDVKD. Trimming cost V 10 bases and J 3 bases; bases outside gene matches: 5. CDR3 nucleotides: TGTGCCACGAGACAGGGCCCCAATCAGCCCCAGCATTTT. It specifies CATRQGPNQPQHF.

The chain couples TRBV6-2 or TRBV6-3 to TRBJ2-7, with D hard to call. The CDR3 consists of 15 residues. Germline CDR1 and CDR2: MNHEY and SVGEGT. The germline V and J ends were trimmed by 0 bases and 5 bases, with 14 bases remaining between them. CDR3 region: CASSYSIKRFDEQYF. As DNA, the CDR3 is TGTGCCAGCAGTTACTCGATCAAGAGGTTCGACGAGCAGTACTTC.

The CDR3 sequence is CAISDGGAGGNQPQHF. CDR3 nucleotides: TGTGCCATCAGTGATGGGGGAGCGGGGGGCAATCAGCCCCAGCATTTT. The chain uses TRBV10-3 and TRBJ1-5, with D possibly matching TRBD1 (5 bases). This CDR3 has 16 residues. CDR1 and CDR2 (germline): ENHRY, SYGVKD. V lost 3 bases, J lost 2 bases, and 14 bases lay in between.

The chain employs TRBV19 and TRBJ2-5, with 7 nucleotides matching TRBD2. V lost 1 base, J lost 4 bases, and 6 bases stayed unmatched. Germline V gene sequence: CDR1 LNHDA, CDR2 SQIVND (reference sequence). The CDR3 length is 15 residues. The CDR3 DNA reads TGTGCCAGTAGTATAGCGGCGGGAGTCGGAGAGACCCAGTACTTC. Translation: CASSIAAGVGETQYF.

Points on this clone: Other DNA sequences in the sample encode the same CDR3. The chain couples TRBV6-5 to TRBJ1-3; 8 bases map to TRBD1. J lost 4 bases, V lost 5 bases, and 4 bases had no gene match. Germline-derived CDR1 and CDR2 are MNHEY and SVGAGI. The CDR3 runs to 14 residues. DNA of the CDR3: TGTGCCAGCAGTCCCCAGGGGGCCGGAAACACCATATATTTT. The encoded protein is CASSPQGAGNTIYF.

The chain has TRBV21-1 and TRBJ2-7; the D segment call TRBD2 is taken from the table without a DNA check. TRBV21-1 is recorded as a pseudogene. This CDR3 is built from 14 residues. CDR3 sequence: CASSTTQLWYEQYF. In DNA form, the CDR3 reads TGTGCCAGCAGCACAACCCAACTCTGGTACGAGCAGTACTTC.

The CDR3 loop is CASTSAVGGSYNEQFF. DNA for the CDR3: TGTGCCAGTACCTCCGCAGTGGGGGGCTCCTACAATGAGCAGTTCTTC. The chain employs TRBV19 and TRBJ2-1; D is possibly TRBD2 (6 bases). Germline CDR1 LNHDA, CDR2 SQIVND (reference sequence). The CDR3 is made up of 16 amino acids. The V end lost 7 bases, the J end lost 0 bases, and 16 bases lay between the germline ends.

This clone occurred once. This rearrangement joins TRBV6-4 to TRBJ1-2; unclear D gene. The CDR3 has 14 residues. Germline CDR1 is MRHNA and CDR2 is SNTAGT. Trimming shortened V by 0 bases and J by 4 bases, and 9 bases separated the two germline ends. The DNA for the CDR3 is TGTGCCAGCAGTGACTCGGCGGGATCCTATGGCTACACCTTC. It encodes CASSDSAGSYGYTF.

The rearrangement links TRBV28 to TRBJ2-2; a weak D match, TRBD1 (6 bases). Germline V gene sequence: CDR1 MDHEN, CDR2 SYDVKM. The germline V and J ends were trimmed by 5 bases and 2 bases, with 15 bases remaining between them. CDR3 size: 16 residues. The CDR3 region is CASSSLDRHNTGELFF. CDR3 DNA: TGTGCCAGCAGTAGCCTCGACAGGCATAACACCGGGGAGCTGTTTTTT.

V usage is TRBV3-1 (or the pseudogene TRBV3-2) and J usage is TRBJ1-2; TRBD1 aligns across 7 bases. The V gene's germline CDR1 is LGHDT and CDR2 YNNKEL (reference sequence). CDR3 size: 16 residues. Trimming removed 4 bases from V and 1 base from J; junction bases left unmatched: 9. This CDR3 is CASSLTPTGVNYGYTF. The CDR3 nucleotides read TGTGCCAGCAGCCTAACGCCTACAGGGGTTAACTATGGCTACACCTTC.

CDR3 sequence reads: CASSYFHPGLNTEAFF. The CDR3 bases are TGTGCCAGCAGTTATTTCCACCCAGGGTTGAACACTGAAGCTTTCTTT. The chain has TRBV6-2 or TRBV6-3 and TRBJ1-1, with TRBD1 as a possible D gene (5 bases). The CDR3 has 16 amino acids. The germline V gene encodes CDR1 MNHEY and CDR2 SVGEGT. Trimming removed 3 bases from V and 0 bases from J, with 14 bases in between.

This chain uses TRBV2 with TRBJ2-4, with 8 bases matching TRBD1. Losses at the gene ends were 10 bases for V and 0 bases for J; bases not matched to a gene: 8. Per the germline V gene, CDR1 is SNHLY and CDR2 is FYNNEI. The CDR3 contains 15 residues. The CDR3 DNA reads TGTGCCATCCTAGGACAGGGACTAGCCAAAAACATTCAGTACTTC. The encoded protein is CAILGQGLAKNIQYF.

The rearrangement uses TRBV27 and TRBJ2-1, with D perhaps TRBD1 (7 bases). CDR3 size: 14 residues. Germline V gene sequence: CDR1 MNHEY, CDR2 SMNVEV (reference sequence). Trimming removed 6 bases from V and 8 bases from J, with 17 bases in between. CDR3 DNA: TGTGCCAGCAGGACGGCCAGGGGGAGGTATGAGCAGTTCTTC. Protein sequence: CASRTARGRYEQFF.

The chain employs TRBV9 and TRBJ2-4, with D perhaps matching TRBD2 (5 bases). Trimming shortened V by 0 bases and J by 10 bases, and 11 bases separated the two germline ends. Germline CDR1 SGDLS, CDR2 YYNGEE. The CDR3 consists of 13 residues. The CDR3 region is CASSVATSNIQYF. As DNA, the CDR3 is TGTGCCAGCAGCGTAGCTACTAGTAATATTCAGTACTTC.

The J gene is TRBJ1-4, the V gene TRBV19, with 8 bases lining up with TRBD1. Germline V gene sequence: CDR1 LNHDA, CDR2 SQIVND (reference sequence). The CDR3 has 15 amino acids. V lost 4 bases and J lost 0; bases outside the gene matches: 1. The chain's CDR3 is CASSNRGTTNEKLFF. The DNA of the CDR3 is TGTGCCAGTAGTAACAGGGGGACAACTAATGAAAAACTGTTTTTT.

The gene calls are TRBV5-4 and TRBJ2-1; 10 bases agree with TRBD2. Per germline, CDR1 SGHNT and CDR2 YYREEE (reference sequence). The CDR3 is 15 amino acids. The CDR3 is CATSRVGAGGNEQFF. CDR3 in DNA: TGTGCAACCTCGCGGGTGGGAGCGGGGGGGAATGAGCAGTTCTTC.

The chain is built from TRBV10-3 and TRBJ2-7; TRBD1 matches 10 bases. Germline V lookup: CDR1 ENHRY, CDR2 SYGVKD. The CDR3 consists of 15 residues. J lost 3 bases, V lost 2 bases, and 4 bases had no gene match. The CDR3 region is CAISEGGTGDYEQYF. CDR3 in DNA: TGTGCCATCAGTGAGGGAGGGACAGGGGACTACGAGCAGTACTTC.

This chain joins TRBV28 and TRBJ2-7; D possibly corresponds to TRBD1 (5 bases). Germline CDR1 and CDR2: MDHEN and SYDVKM. The CDR3 sequence is 12 residues long. Trimming shortened V by 5 bases and J by 5 bases, and 10 bases separated the two germline ends. As DNA, the CDR3 is TGTGCCAGCAGTCCCCCGACAGACGAGCAGTACTTC. This codes for CASSPPTDEQYF.

CDR3 coding DNA: TGTGCCAGCAGCTTCCAGACTCTTGCAACTAATGAAAAACTGTTTTTT. It translates to CASSFQTLATNEKLFF. V usage is TRBV7-8 and J usage is TRBJ1-4; D is ambiguous. Germline V gives CDR1 SGHVS, CDR2 FQNEAQ. Trimming shortened V by 3 bases and J by 0 bases, and 11 bases separated the two germline ends. CDR3 size: 16 residues.

This chain joins TRBV5-5 and TRBJ2-6; D unresolved. The CDR3 is 14 amino acids. CDR1 SGHKS and CDR2 YYEKEE come from the germline V gene (reference sequence). V was trimmed by 5 bases and J by 0 bases, leaving 6 bases between them. DNA of the CDR3: TGTGCCAGCAGGTGGGACTCTGGGGCCAACGTCCTGACTTTC. Protein sequence: CASRWDSGANVLTF.

The V call is TRBV20-1, the J call TRBJ2-7; 8 nucleotides line up with TRBD2. CDR3 length: 15 residues. V was clipped by 3 bases and J by 1 base; unmatched bases: 8. CDR1 is DFQATT and CDR2 is SNEGSKA in the germline V gene (reference sequence). The chain's CDR3 is CSASASGSGSYEQYF. The CDR3 DNA reads TGCAGTGCTAGTGCGAGCGGGAGTGGGTCCTACGAGCAGTACTTC.

This clone appeared a single time. This chain links TRBV29-1 with TRBJ1-4; maybe TRBD1 (6 bases). V was trimmed by 5 bases and J by 6 bases, leaving 13 bases between them. Germline values: CDR1 SQVTM, CDR2 ANQGSEA. This CDR3 comprises 13 residues. The CDR3 spells CSVPGRGDEKLFF. The CDR3 coding sequence is TGCAGCGTTCCCGGCAGGGGAGATGAAAAACTGTTTTTT.